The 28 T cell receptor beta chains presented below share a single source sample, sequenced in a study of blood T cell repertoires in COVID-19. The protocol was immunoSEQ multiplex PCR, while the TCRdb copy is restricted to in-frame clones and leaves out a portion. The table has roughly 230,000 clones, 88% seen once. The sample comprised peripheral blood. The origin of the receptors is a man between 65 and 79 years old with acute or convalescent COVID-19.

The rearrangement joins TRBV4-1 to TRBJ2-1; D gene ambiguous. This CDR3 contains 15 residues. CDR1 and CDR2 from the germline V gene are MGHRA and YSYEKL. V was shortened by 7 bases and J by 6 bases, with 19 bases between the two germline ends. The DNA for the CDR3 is TGCGCCAGCACCCTAGGCCCGGCCGGTATCAATGAGCAGTTCTTC. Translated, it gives CASTLGPAGINEQFF.

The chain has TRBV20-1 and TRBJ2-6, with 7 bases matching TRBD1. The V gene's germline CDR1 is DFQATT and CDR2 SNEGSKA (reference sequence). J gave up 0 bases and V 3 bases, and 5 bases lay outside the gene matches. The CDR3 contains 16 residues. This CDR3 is CSASGDRVSGANVLTF. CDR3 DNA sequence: TGCAGTGCTAGTGGGGACAGAGTCTCTGGGGCCAACGTCCTGACTTTC.

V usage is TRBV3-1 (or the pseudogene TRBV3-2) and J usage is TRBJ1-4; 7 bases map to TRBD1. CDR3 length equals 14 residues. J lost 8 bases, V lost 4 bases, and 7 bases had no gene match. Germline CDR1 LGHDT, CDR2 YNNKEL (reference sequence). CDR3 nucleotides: TGTGCCAGCAGCCGACAGGGTAGTATCGAAAAACTGTTTTTT. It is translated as CASSRQGSIEKLFF.

This chain's CDR3 is CASSSGGAGGTDTQYF. Written as DNA, the CDR3 is TGCGCCAGCAGCTCCGGCGGGGCGGGAGGAACAGATACGCAGTATTTT. This sequence joins TRBV5-1 and TRBJ2-3, with TRBD2 identical over 8 bases. Germline loops: CDR1 SGHRS, CDR2 YFSETQ. CDR3 length equals 16 residues. V was clipped by 3 bases and J by 3 bases; unmatched bases: 9.

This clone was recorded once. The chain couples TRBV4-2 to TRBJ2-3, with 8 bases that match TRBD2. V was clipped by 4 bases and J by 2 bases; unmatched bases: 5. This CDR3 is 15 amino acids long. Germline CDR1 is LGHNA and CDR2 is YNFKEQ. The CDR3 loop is CASSPLAGPTDTQYF. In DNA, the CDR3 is TGTGCCAGCAGCCCTTTAGCGGGACCCACAGATACGCAGTATTTT.

The CDR3 loop reads CASSSAPPTGKGSPLHF. The CDR3 bases are TGTGCCAGCAGCTCCGCCCCCCCGACAGGGAAAGGATCACCCCTCCACTTT. The rearrangement uses TRBV7-2 and TRBJ1-6; 7 bases map to TRBD1. V shed 4 bases and J 10 bases; nucleotides not matched to a gene: 16. Germline lookup yields CDR1 SGHTA and CDR2 FQGNSA. This CDR3 is 17 amino acids long.

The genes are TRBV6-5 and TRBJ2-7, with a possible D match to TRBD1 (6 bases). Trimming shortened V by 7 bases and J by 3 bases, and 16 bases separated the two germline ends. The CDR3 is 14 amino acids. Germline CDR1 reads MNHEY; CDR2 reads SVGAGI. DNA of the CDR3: TGTGCCAGCACCCCCAGGACAGATCACTACGAGCAGTACTTC. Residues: CASTPRTDHYEQYF.

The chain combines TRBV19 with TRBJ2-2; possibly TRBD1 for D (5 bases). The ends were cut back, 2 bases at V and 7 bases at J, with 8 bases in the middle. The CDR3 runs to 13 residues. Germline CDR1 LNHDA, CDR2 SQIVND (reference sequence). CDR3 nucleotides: TGTGCCAGTAGTATATTTCAGGGCGGGGAGCTGTTTTTT. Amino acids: CASSIFQGGELFF.

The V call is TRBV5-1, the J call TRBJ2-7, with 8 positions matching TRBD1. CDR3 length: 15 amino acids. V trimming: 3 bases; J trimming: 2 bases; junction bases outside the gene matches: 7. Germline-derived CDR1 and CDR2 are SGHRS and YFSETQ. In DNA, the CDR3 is TGCGCCAGCAGCTCACCGGGACAGGTAACCTACGAGCAGTACTTC. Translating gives CASSSPGQVTYEQYF.

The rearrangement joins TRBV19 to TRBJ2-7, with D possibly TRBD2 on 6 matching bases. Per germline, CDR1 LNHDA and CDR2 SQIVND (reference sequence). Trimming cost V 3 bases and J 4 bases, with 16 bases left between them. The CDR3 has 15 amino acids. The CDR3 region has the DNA TGTGCCAGTAGTATTATATACGGGAGCGGGTACGAGCAGTACTTC. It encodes CASSIIYGSGYEQYF.

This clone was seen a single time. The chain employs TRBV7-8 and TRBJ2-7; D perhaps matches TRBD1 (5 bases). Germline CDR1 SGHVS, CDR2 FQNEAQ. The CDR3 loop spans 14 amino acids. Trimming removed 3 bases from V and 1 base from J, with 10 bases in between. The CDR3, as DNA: TGTGCCAGCAGCTTTAAGACAGAGTCCTACGAGCAGTACTTC. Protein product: CASSFKTESYEQYF.

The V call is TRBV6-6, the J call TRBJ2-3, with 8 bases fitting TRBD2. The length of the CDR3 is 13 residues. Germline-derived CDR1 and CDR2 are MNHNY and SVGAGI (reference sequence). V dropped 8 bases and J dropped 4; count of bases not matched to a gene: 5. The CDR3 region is CASAGGSPDTQYF. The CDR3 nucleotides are TGTGCCAGCGCGGGGGGATCCCCAGATACGCAGTATTTT.

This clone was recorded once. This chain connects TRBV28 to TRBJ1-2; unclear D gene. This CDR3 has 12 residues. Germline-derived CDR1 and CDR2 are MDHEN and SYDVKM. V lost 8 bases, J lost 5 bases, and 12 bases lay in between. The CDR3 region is CASRDSLYGYTF. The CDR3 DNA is TGTGCCAGCCGAGACTCGCTATATGGCTACACCTTC.

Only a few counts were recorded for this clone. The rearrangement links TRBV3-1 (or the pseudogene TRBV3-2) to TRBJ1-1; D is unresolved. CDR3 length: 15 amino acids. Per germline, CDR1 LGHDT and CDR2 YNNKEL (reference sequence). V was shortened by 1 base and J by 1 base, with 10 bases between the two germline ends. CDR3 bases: TGTGCCAGCAGCCAAGGGGCACTTCAGAACACTGAAGCTTTCTTT. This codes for CASSQGALQNTEAFF.

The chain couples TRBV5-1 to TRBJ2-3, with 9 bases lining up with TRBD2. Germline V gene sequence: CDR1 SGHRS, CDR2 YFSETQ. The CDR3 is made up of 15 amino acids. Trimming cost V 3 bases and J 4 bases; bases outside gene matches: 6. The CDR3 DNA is TGCGCCAGCAGCTGGATAGCGGGAGATGCAGATACGCAGTATTTT. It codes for CASSWIAGDADTQYF.

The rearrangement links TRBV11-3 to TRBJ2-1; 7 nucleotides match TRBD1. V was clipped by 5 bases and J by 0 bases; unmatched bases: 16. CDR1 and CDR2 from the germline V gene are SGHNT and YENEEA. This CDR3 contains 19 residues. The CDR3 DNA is TGTGCCAGCAGCCTAAGATCCCGACAGGGCCCCCTCTCCTACAATGAGCAGTTCTTC. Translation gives CASSLRSRQGPLSYNEQFF.

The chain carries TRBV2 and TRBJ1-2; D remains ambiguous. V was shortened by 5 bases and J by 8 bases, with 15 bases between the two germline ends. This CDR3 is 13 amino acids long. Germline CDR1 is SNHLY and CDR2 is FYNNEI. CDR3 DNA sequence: TGTGCCAGCAGTCCTACCGTCGGAGCGGGCTACACCTTC. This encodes CASSPTVGAGYTF. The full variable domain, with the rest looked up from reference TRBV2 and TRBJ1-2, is EPEVTQTPSHQVTQMGQEVILRCVPISNHLYFYWYRQILGQKVEFLVSFYNNEISEKSEIFDDQFSVERPDGSNFTLKIRSTKLEDSAMYFCASSPTVGAGYTFGSGTRLTVV.

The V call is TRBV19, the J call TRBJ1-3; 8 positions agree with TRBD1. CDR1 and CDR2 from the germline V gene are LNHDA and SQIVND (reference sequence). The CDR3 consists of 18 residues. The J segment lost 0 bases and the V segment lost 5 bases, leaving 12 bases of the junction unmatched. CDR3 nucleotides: TGTGCCAGTAGTCTCATAATAGGGACAGGATACTCTGGAAACACCATATATTTT. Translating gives CASSLIIGTGYSGNTIYF. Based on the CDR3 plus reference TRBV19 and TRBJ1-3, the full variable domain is DGGITQSPKYLFRKEGQNVTLSCEQNLNHDAMYWYRQDPGQGLRLIYYSQIVNDFQKGDIAEGYSVSREKKESFPLTVTSAQKNPTAFYLCASSLIIGTGYSGNTIYFGEGSWLTVV.

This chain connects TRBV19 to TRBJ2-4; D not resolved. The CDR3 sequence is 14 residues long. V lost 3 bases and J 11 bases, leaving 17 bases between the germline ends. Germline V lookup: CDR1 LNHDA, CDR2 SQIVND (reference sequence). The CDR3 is CASSIPEKLGVQYF. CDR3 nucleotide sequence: TGTGCCAGTAGTATCCCCGAAAAGCTAGGCGTTCAGTACTTC.

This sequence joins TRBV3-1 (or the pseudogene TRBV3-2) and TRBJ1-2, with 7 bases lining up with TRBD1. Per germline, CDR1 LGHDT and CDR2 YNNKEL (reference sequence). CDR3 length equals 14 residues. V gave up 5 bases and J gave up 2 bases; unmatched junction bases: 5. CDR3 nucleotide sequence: TGTGCCAGCAGCTCGGCGACAGGGAACTATGGCTACACCTTC. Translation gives CASSSATGNYGYTF.

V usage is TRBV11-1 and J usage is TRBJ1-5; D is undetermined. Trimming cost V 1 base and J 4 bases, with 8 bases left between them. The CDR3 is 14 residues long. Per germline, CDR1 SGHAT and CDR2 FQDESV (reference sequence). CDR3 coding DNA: TGTGCCAGCAGCTTAGGACCGACTAATCAGCCCCAGCATTTT. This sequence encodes CASSLGPTNQPQHF.

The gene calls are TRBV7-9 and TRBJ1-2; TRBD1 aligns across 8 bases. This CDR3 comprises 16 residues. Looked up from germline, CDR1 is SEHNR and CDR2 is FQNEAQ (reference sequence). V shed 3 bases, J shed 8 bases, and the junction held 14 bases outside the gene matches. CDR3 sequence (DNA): TGTGCCAGCAGCTTGGGTGGTCAGGACAGGGTGAGCGGCTACACCTTC. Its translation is CASSLGGQDRVSGYTF.

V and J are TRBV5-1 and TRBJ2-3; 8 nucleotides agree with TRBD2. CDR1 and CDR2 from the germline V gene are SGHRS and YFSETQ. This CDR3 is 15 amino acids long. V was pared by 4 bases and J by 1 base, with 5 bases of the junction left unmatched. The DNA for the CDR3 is TGCGCCAGCAGCCGGGGGGGCAGCGGCACAGATACGCAGTATTTT. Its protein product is CASSRGGSGTDTQYF.

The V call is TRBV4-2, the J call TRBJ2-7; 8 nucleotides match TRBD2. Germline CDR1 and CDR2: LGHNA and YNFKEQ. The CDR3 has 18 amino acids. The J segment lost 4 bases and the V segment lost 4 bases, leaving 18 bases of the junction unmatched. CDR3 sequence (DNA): TGTGCCAGCAGCCCCGGGGGGGTGGGAGCCCCGGCGACTTACGAGCAGTACTTC. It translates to CASSPGGVGAPATYEQYF.

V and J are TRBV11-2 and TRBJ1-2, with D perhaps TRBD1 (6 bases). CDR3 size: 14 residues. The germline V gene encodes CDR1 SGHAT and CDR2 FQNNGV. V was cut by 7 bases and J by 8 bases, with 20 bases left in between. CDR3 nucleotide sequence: TGTGCCAGCAAACTAGCGGGGGCTGCCGGGGGCTACACCTTC. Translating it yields CASKLAGAAGGYTF. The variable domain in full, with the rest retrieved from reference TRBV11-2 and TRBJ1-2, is EAGVAQSPRYKIIEKRQSVAFWCNPISGHATLYWYQQILGQGPKLLIQFQNNGVVDDSQLPKDRFSAERLKGVDSTLKIQPAKLEDSAVYLCASKLAGAAGGYTFGSGTRLTVV.

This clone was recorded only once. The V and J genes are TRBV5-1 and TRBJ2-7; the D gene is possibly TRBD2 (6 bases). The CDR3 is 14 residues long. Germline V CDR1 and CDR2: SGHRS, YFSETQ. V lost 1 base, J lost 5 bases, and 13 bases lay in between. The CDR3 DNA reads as TGCGCCAGCAGCTTGCTGACTAGTGGTGACGAGCAGTACTTC. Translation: CASSLLTSGDEQYF.

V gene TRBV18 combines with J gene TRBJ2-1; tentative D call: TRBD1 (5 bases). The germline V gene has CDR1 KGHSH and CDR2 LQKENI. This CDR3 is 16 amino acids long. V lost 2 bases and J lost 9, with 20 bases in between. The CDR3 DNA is TGTGCCAGCTCACCAAAGGCCACAAAGGGGATATTTGAGCAGTTCTTC. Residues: CASSPKATKGIFEQFF.

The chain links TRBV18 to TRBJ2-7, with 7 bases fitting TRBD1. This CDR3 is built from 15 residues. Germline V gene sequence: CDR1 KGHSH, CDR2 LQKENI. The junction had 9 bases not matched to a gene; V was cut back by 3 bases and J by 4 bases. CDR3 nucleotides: TGTGCCAGCTCACCTTCACAGGGGACCCAATACGAGCAGTACTTC. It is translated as CASSPSQGTQYEQYF.